Given below is one TCR beta chain in context. These data come from a study of cytomegalovirus exposure and HLA in healthy donors. CDR1 and CDR2 (germline): SGDLS, YYNGEE. V lost 5 bases to trimming and J lost 4 bases, with 19 bases between them. CDR3 length: 16 amino acids. The primer mix had 60 Vbeta and 13 Jbeta primers. TCRdb's copy holds only in-frame clones and misses some; the assay was immunoSEQ multiplex PCR. The sample holds 250,000 or so clones; more than 75% are singletons and the top ten take around 1.4%. The sequence was obtained from a human donor in good health. The material sequenced was PBMCs. The J gene is TRBJ2-1, the V gene TRBV9, with D maybe TRBD2 (5 bases). The CDR3 bases are TGTGCCAGCAGTCCTAATCGAACTAGGTTTTACAATGAGCAGTTCTTC. It is translated as CASSPNRTRFYNEQFF.